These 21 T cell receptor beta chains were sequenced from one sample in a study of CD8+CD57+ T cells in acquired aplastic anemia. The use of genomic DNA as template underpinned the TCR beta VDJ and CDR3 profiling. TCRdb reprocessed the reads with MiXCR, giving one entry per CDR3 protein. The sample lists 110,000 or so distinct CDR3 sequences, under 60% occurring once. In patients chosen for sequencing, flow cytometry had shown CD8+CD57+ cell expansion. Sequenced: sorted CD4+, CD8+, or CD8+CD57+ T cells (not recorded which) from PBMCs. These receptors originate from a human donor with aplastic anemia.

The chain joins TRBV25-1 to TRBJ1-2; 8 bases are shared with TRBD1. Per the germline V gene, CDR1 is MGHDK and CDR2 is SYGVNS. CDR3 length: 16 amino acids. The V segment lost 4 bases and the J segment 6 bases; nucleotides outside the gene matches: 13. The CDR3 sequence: CASSAAPGQDRDGYTF. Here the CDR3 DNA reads TGTGCCAGCAGTGCCGCTCCGGGACAGGATAGGGATGGCTACACCTTC.

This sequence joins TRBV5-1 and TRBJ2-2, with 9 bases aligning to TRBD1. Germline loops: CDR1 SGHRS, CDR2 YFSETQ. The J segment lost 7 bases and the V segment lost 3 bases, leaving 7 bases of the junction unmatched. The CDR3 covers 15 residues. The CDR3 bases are TGCGCCAGCAGCTGGTCCGGGACAGGGTTCGGGGAGCTGTTTTTT. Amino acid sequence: CASSWSGTGFGELFF.

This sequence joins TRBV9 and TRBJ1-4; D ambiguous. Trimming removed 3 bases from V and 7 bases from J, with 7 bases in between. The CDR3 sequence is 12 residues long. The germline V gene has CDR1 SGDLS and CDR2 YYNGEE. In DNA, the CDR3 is TGTGCCAGCAGCGCCGACGCTGAAAAACTGTTTTTT. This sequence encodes CASSADAEKLFF.

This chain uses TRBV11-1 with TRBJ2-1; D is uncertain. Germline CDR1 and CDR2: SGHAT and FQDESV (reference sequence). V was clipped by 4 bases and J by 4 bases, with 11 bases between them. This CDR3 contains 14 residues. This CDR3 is CASSSTLWYNEQFF. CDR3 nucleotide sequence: TGTGCCAGCAGCTCTACGCTGTGGTACAATGAGCAGTTCTTC.

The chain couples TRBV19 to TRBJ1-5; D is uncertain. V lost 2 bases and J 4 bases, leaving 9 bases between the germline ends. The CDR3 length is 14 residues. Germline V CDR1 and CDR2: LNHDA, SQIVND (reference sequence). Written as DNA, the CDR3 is TGTGCCAGTAGTATAACGGCAGTGAATCAGCCCCAGCATTTT. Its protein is CASSITAVNQPQHF.

The CDR3 coding sequence is TGTGCCAGCAGCTTAAATCCCCGGGACGAGCAGTACTTC. Its protein product is CASSLNPRDEQYF. The chain carries TRBV7-2 and TRBJ2-7; no clear D gene. V was clipped by 2 bases and J by 5 bases, with 10 bases between them. Per the germline V gene, CDR1 is SGHTA and CDR2 is FQGNSA. This CDR3 spans 13 amino acids.

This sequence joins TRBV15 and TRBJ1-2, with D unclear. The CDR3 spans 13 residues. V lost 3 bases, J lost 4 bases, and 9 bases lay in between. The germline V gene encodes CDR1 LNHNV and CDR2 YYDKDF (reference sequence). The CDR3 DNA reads TGTGCCACCAGCAGGGACGGCTTCTATGGCTACACCTTC. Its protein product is CATSRDGFYGYTF. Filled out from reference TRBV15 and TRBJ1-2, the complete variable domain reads DAMVIQNPRYQVTQFGKPVTLSCSQTLNHNVMYWYQQKSSQAPKLLFHYYDKDFNNEADTPDNFQSRRPNTSFCFLDIRSPGLGDTAMYLCATSRDGFYGYTFGSGTRLTVV.

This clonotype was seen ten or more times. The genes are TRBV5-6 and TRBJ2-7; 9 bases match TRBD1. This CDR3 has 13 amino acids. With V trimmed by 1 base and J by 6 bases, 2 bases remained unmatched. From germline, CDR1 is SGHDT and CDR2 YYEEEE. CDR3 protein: CASSLPGQGEQYF. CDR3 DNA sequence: TGTGCCAGCAGCTTGCCGGGACAGGGCGAGCAGTACTTC.

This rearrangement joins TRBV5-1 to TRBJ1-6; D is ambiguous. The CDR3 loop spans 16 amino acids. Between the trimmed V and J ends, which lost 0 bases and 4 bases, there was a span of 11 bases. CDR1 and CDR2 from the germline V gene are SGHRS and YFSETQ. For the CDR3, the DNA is TGCGCCAGCAGCTTGGTGCCGGAATCTTATAATTCACCCCTCCACTTT. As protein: CASSLVPESYNSPLHF.

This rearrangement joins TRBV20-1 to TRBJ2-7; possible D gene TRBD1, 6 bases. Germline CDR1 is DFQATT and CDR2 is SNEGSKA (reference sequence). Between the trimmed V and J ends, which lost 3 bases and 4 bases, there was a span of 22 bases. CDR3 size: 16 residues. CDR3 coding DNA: TGCAGTGCTAGGGGGTCTCGGAGCGGAACAGGGTACGAGCAGTACTTC. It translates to CSARGSRSGTGYEQYF.

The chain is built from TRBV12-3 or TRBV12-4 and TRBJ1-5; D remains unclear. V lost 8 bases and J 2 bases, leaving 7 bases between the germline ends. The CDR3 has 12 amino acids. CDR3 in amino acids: CASAGGNQPQHF. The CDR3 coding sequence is TGTGCCAGCGCGGGAGGCAATCAGCCCCAGCATTTT.

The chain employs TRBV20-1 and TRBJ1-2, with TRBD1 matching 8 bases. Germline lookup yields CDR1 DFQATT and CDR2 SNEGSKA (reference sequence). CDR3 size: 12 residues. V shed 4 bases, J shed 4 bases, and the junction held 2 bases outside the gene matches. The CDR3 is CSANQGAYGYTF. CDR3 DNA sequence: TGCAGTGCTAATCAGGGGGCCTATGGCTACACCTTC.

CDR3 nucleotides: TGCAGTGCTAGAGATAACGGTAACCTGGGGACCAACGTCCTGACTTTC. Amino acids: CSARDNGNLGTNVLTF. V usage is TRBV20-1 and J usage is TRBJ2-6; no clear D. This CDR3 spans 16 amino acids. Trimming removed 0 bases at V and 8 bases at J, with 17 bases between. In germline, CDR1 is DFQATT, CDR2 SNEGSKA (reference sequence).

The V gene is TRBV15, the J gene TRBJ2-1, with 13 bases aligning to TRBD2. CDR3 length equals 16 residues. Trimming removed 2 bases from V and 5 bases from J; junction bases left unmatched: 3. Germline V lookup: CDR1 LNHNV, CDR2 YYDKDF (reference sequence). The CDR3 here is CATSRKGLAGNNEQFF. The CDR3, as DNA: TGTGCCACCAGCAGAAAGGGACTAGCGGGAAACAATGAGCAGTTCTTC. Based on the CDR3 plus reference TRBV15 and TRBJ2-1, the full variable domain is DAMVIQNPRYQVTQFGKPVTLSCSQTLNHNVMYWYQQKSSQAPKLLFHYYDKDFNNEADTPDNFQSRRPNTSFCFLDIRSPGLGDTAMYLCATSRKGLAGNNEQFFGPGTRLTVL.

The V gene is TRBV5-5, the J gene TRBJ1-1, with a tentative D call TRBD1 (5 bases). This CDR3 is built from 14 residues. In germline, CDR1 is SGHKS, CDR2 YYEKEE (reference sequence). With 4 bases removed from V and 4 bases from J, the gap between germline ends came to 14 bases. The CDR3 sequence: CASSPRRGSTEAFF. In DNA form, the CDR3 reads TGTGCCAGCAGCCCTCGCCGGGGGAGCACTGAAGCTTTCTTT.

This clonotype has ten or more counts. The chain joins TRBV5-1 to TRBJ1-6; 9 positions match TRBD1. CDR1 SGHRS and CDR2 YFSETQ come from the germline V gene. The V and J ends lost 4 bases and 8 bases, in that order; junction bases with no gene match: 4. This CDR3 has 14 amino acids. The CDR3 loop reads CASSRDREDSPLHF. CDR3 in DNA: TGCGCCAGCAGCCGGGACAGGGAGGATTCACCCCTCCACTTT.

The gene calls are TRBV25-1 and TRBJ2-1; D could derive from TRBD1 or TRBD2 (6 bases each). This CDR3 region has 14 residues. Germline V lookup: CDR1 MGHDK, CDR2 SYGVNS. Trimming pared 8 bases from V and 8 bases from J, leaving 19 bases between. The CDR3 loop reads CASGGTRDVYEQFF. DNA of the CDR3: TGTGCCAGCGGGGGGACAAGGGATGTCTATGAGCAGTTCTTC.

In DNA, the CDR3 is TGTGCCAGCAGTGATAGGGACAAACTCTATGGCTACACCTTC. Protein product: CASSDRDKLYGYTF. This chain uses TRBV25-1 with TRBJ1-2; possible D gene TRBD1, 6 bases. The ends were cut back, 3 bases at V and 4 bases at J, with 12 bases in the middle. Looked up from germline, CDR1 is MGHDK and CDR2 is SYGVNS. The CDR3 totals 14 residues.

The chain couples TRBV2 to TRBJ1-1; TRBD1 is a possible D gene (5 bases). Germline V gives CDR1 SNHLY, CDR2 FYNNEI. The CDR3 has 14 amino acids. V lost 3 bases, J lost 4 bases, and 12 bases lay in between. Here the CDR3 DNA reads TGTGCCAGCAGTGAGGGTGGGGGATTCACTGAAGCTTTCTTT. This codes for CASSEGGGFTEAFF.

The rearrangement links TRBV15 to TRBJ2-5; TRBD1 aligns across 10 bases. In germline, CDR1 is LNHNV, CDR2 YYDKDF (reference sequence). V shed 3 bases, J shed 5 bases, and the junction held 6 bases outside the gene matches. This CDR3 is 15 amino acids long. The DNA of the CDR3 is TGTGCCACCAGCAGCCCAGAGGGACAGGGGGAGACCCAGTACTTC. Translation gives CATSSPEGQGETQYF.

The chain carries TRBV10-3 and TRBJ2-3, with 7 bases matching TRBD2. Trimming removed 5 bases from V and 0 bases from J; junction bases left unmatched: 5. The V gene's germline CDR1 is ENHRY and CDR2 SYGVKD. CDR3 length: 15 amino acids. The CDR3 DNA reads TGTGCCATCAGTCCCGCTAGCGGTAGCACAGATACGCAGTATTTT. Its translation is CAISPASGSTDTQYF.